This entry lists 25 T cell receptor beta chains sequenced from one sample in a study of OX40 agonist ivuxolimab in advanced cancers. TCRdb's copy holds only in-frame clones and misses some; the assay was immunoSEQ multiplex PCR. The sample consists of roughly 70,000 clones, 80% to 90% of them appearing once. The source was CD4+ or CD8+ T cells sorted from blood, collected in a trial of the OX40 agonist ivuxolimab. These receptors came from an adult with an advanced solid tumor such as melanoma, head and neck, liver or kidney cancer.

The chain couples TRBV4-1 to TRBJ2-7, with TRBD2 matching 9 bases. V trimming: 0 bases; J trimming: 3 bases; junction bases outside the gene matches: 6. There are 16 residues in the CDR3. Germline V gives CDR1 MGHRA, CDR2 YSYEKL. CDR3 sequence reads: CASSQDDASGNYEQYF. As DNA, the CDR3 is TGCGCCAGCAGCCAAGATGACGCTAGCGGGAACTACGAGCAGTACTTC.

The genes are TRBV19 and TRBJ1-1; TRBD1 agrees at 9 bases. The length of the CDR3 is 16 residues. From germline, CDR1 is LNHDA and CDR2 SQIVND (reference sequence). V shed 9 bases, J shed 0 bases, and the junction held 11 bases outside the gene matches. Here the CDR3 reads CASRSGTGLMNTEAFF. CDR3 bases: TGTGCCAGCCGGTCGGGGACAGGGCTCATGAACACTGAAGCTTTCTTT.

The chain uses TRBV27 and TRBJ2-3; 8 bases map to TRBD1. The ends lost 4 bases at V and 3 bases at J; junction bases unmatched: 9. The CDR3 has 16 residues. Germline V gene data show CDR1 as MNHEY and CDR2 as SMNVEV (reference sequence). The CDR3 DNA follows: TGTGCCAGCAGTTCCGGACAGGGTGGGAGGACAGATACGCAGTATTTT. Its protein is CASSSGQGGRTDTQYF.

The J gene is TRBJ1-2, the V gene TRBV7-9; D unresolved. The germline V gene encodes CDR1 SEHNR and CDR2 FQNEAQ (reference sequence). V was clipped by 3 bases and J by 4 bases, with 15 bases between them. CDR3 length: 15 residues. CDR3 protein: CASSLVGEGPYGYTF. Written as DNA, the CDR3 is TGTGCCAGCAGCTTGGTCGGCGAGGGTCCCTATGGCTACACCTTC.

The rearrangement links TRBV29-1 to TRBJ2-5, with TRBD1 matching over 8 bases. The junction had 8 bases not matched to a gene; V was cut back by 4 bases and J by 4 bases. CDR1 and CDR2 (germline): SQVTM, ANQGSEA. This CDR3 has 14 amino acids. As DNA, the CDR3 is TGCAGCGTTGTCAGGACAGGGAGAGGAGAGACCCAGTACTTC. It specifies CSVVRTGRGETQYF.

As DNA, the CDR3 is TGTGCCAGTAGTCTGATTATTAGCGGGGAGCTGTTTTTT. Translating gives CASSLIISGELFF. The chain has TRBV19 and TRBJ2-2, with D hard to call. The CDR3 has 13 residues. Between the trimmed V and J ends, which lost 5 bases and 7 bases, there was a span of 11 bases. The germline CDR1 and CDR2 sequences are LNHDA and SQIVND (reference sequence).

This rearrangement joins TRBV7-9 to TRBJ1-6; 8 nucleotides agree with TRBD1. V was clipped by 5 bases and J by 7 bases; unmatched bases: 7. Germline values: CDR1 SEHNR, CDR2 FQNEAQ (reference sequence). The CDR3 runs 15 residues. CDR3 amino acids: CASSPPGDRNSPLHF. In DNA form, the CDR3 reads TGTGCCAGCAGCCCACCGGGGGACAGGAATTCACCCCTCCACTTT.

The rearrangement uses TRBV5-4 and TRBJ1-2; D may be TRBD1 (6 bases). V was clipped by 4 bases and J by 9 bases, with 16 bases between them. The CDR3 length is 13 residues. Germline lookup yields CDR1 SGHNT and CDR2 YYREEE (reference sequence). The CDR3 region is CASSPGGGDSYTF. DNA of the CDR3: TGTGCCAGCAGCCCTGGAGGGGGGGACAGCTACACCTTC.

This chain links TRBV2 with TRBJ2-5, with D unresolved. The CDR3 extends over 13 amino acids. Trimming removed 7 bases at V and 4 bases at J, with 13 bases between. Germline V gene data show CDR1 as SNHLY and CDR2 as FYNNEI. The CDR3 DNA reads TGTGCCAGCACGGGCCCGGGCCGAGAGACCCAGTACTTC. This encodes CASTGPGRETQYF.

The J gene is TRBJ1-2, the V gene TRBV6-5; the D gene is possibly TRBD1 (6 bases). Trimming took off 6 bases at V and 7 bases at J, with 15 bases between the two ends. From germline, CDR1 is MNHEY and CDR2 SVGAGI. The CDR3 loop spans 13 amino acids. This CDR3 is CASRYQTGSGYTF. CDR3 nucleotide sequence: TGTGCCAGCAGATATCAGACAGGTAGTGGCTACACCTTC.

This clone came up once. The chain is built from TRBV7-9 and TRBJ1-2; 7 nucleotides agree with TRBD1. Germline V gene lookup returns CDR1 SEHNR and CDR2 FQNEAQ (reference sequence). V shed 5 bases, J shed 4 bases, and the junction held 7 bases outside the gene matches. The CDR3 consists of 14 residues. CDR3 in DNA: TGTGCCAGCAGCCCCAGACAGGGCCCCTATGGCTACACCTTC. This sequence encodes CASSPRQGPYGYTF.

The chain recombines TRBV5-1 with TRBJ1-2; D may be TRBD1 (6 bases). The CDR3 totals 15 residues. The germline CDR1 and CDR2 sequences are SGHRS and YFSETQ. Trimming left V 4 bases short and J 0 bases short, with 13 bases between. This CDR3 is CASSAGGSSNYGYTF. CDR3 DNA sequence: TGCGCCAGCAGCGCGGGGGGCAGTTCTAACTATGGCTACACCTTC.

This chain links TRBV7-2 with TRBJ2-2; no definite D call. The CDR3 is 15 amino acids. Trimming removed 7 bases at V and 1 base at J, with 13 bases between. Germline V gives CDR1 SGHTA, CDR2 FQGNSA. CDR3: CASTPTGMNTGELFF. CDR3 DNA: TGTGCCAGCACCCCTACTGGGATGAACACCGGGGAGCTGTTTTTT. Complete variable domain (other parts from reference TRBV7-2 and TRBJ2-2): GAGVSQSPSNKVTEKGKDVELRCDPISGHTALYWYRQSLGQGLEFLIYFQGNSAPDKSGLPSDRFSAERTGGSVSTLTIQRTQQEDSAVYLCASTPTGMNTGELFFGEGSRLTVL.

This clone was counted once. CDR3 amino acids: CASSQPGEAETQYF. The CDR3 bases are TGTGCCAGCAGTCAGCCAGGGGAAGCAGAGACCCAGTACTTC. The chain has TRBV6-5 and TRBJ2-5; TRBD1 might be the D (6 bases). V gave up 5 bases and J gave up 4 bases, with 14 bases separating them. In germline, CDR1 is MNHEY, CDR2 SVGAGI. The CDR3 spans 14 residues.

The chain joins TRBV7-3 to TRBJ1-6; D not certain. The CDR3 consists of 16 residues. The V end lost 2 bases, the J end lost 6 bases, and 14 bases lay between the germline ends. From germline, CDR1 is SGHTA and CDR2 FQGTGA. Here the CDR3 reads CASSLSGPVANSPLHF. Here the CDR3 DNA reads TGTGCCAGCAGCTTATCGGGCCCAGTCGCTAATTCACCCCTCCACTTT.

As for this clone: Other DNA sequences from this sample encode an identical CDR3 as well. The rearrangement uses TRBV6-1 and TRBJ2-7; D is possibly TRBD1 (6 bases). Germline V gene sequence: CDR1 MNHNS, CDR2 SASEGT. Trimming stripped 0 bases from V and 0 bases from J, with 15 bases between. CDR3 length: 17 residues. CDR3: CASSEAGGQGSSYEQYF. CDR3 bases: TGTGCCAGCAGTGAAGCGGGCGGGCAGGGGAGCTCCTACGAGCAGTACTTC.

V and J are TRBV29-1 and TRBJ2-2; TRBD2 agrees at 7 bases. CDR1 is SQVTM and CDR2 is ANQGSEA in the germline V gene. The CDR3 has 14 residues. The junction had 3 bases not matched to a gene; V was cut back by 0 bases and J by 5 bases. CDR3 nucleotide sequence: TGCAGCGTTGAAGATAAGCGGGAAACCGGGGAGCTGTTTTTT. This gives the protein CSVEDKRETGELFF.

The chain carries TRBV5-1 and TRBJ2-3; 8 bases align to TRBD1. Trimming took 4 bases from V and 0 from J; bases not matched to a gene: 4. Per the germline V gene, CDR1 is SGHRS and CDR2 is YFSETQ. This CDR3 is 15 amino acids long. In DNA, the CDR3 is TGCGCCAGCAGCCCGACAGGGGCCAGCACAGATACGCAGTATTTT. Translation: CASSPTGASTDTQYF.

This clone was observed a handful of times. The chain joins TRBV5-4 to TRBJ1-2; 10 bases align to TRBD1. This CDR3 has 15 amino acids. Germline V lookup: CDR1 SGHNT, CDR2 YYREEE (reference sequence). With 3 bases clipped from V and 7 bases from J, the junction kept 9 bases outside the gene matches. In DNA form, the CDR3 reads TGTGCCAGCAGCTCTAAGACAGGGGGCCTAATTGGCTACACCTTC. The encoded protein is CASSSKTGGLIGYTF.

This clone was detected only once. The chain uses TRBV6-6 and TRBJ2-3; 7 bases map to TRBD2. Germline CDR1 and CDR2: MNHNY and SVGAGI (reference sequence). The trim removed 8 bases at V and 2 bases at J, leaving 10 bases unmatched. The CDR3 sequence is 15 residues long. CDR3 coding DNA: TGTGCCAGCGAAAGGAGCGGGATCGTCACAGATACGCAGTATTTT. Translation: CASERSGIVTDTQYF.

The chain is built from TRBV9 and TRBJ2-7; 10 nucleotides agree with TRBD2. J gave up 1 base and V 4 bases, and 14 bases lay outside the gene matches. CDR3 length: 18 residues. Germline loops: CDR1 SGDLS, CDR2 YYNGEE. DNA for the CDR3: TGTGCCAGCAGCTTAAGTCCGGGACTAGCGCCGAAGTCCTACGAGCAGTACTTC. Amino acids: CASSLSPGLAPKSYEQYF.

The rearrangement joins TRBV1 to TRBJ2-7; the DNA was not compared with TRBD2, the D call given in the table. TRBV1 is annotated as a pseudogene. The CDR3 has 15 residues. CDR3 loop: CTSSHIRGSFYEQYF. The CDR3 region has the DNA TGCACCAGCAGCCATATTCGCGGGAGTTTCTACGAGCAGTACTTC.

The chain has TRBV7-3 and TRBJ1-5; D unclear. This CDR3 has 13 amino acids. The germline V and J ends were trimmed by 5 bases and 4 bases, with 9 bases remaining between them. Germline values: CDR1 SGHTA, CDR2 FQGTGA. CDR3 nucleotide sequence: TGTGCCAGCAGCCCTTCGGATAATCAGCCCCAGCATTTT. Encoded protein: CASSPSDNQPQHF.

The sample holds one count of this clone. This chain's CDR3 is CASSGGQANYGYTF. CDR3 DNA: TGCGCCAGCAGCGGTGGACAGGCGAACTATGGCTACACCTTC. This sequence joins TRBV5-1 and TRBJ1-2; 7 nucleotides agree with TRBD1. The V and J ends lost 4 bases and 2 bases, in that order; junction bases with no gene match: 5. This CDR3 has 14 residues. Germline CDR1 and CDR2: SGHRS and YFSETQ.

The chain uses TRBV4-1 and TRBJ2-5, with D perhaps TRBD2 (6 bases). Germline-derived CDR1 and CDR2 are MGHRA and YSYEKL. V lost 1 base, J lost 5 bases, and 8 bases lay in between. This CDR3 comprises 13 residues. The CDR3 bases are TGCGCCAGCAGCCAAGTGGGGAGGGAGACCCAGTACTTC. The encoded protein is CASSQVGRETQYF.